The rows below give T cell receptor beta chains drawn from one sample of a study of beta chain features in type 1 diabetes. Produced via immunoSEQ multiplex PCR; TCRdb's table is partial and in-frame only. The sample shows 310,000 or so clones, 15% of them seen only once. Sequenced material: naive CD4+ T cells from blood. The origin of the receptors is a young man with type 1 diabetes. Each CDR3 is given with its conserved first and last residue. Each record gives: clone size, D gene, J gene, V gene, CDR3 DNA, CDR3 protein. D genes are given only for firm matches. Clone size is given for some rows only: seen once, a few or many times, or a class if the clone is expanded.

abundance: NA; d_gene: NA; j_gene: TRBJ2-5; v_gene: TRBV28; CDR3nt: TGTGCCAGCAGTTTCCCACAGGGGCGCGGGGTTGGGACCCAGTACTTC; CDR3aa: CASSFPQGRGVGTQYF
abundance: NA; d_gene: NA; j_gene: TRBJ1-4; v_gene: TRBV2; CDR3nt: TGTGCCAGCAGGACGGAGGGACTGTTTTTT; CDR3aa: CASRTEGLFF
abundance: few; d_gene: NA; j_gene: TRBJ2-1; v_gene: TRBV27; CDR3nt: TGTGCCAGCAGTTTCACGAGTTACAATGAGCAGTTCTTC; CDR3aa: CASSFTSYNEQFF
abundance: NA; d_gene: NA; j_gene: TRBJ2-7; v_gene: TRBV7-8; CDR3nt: TGTGCCAGCAGTCCGAGAGGAGCTCACGAGCAGTACTTC; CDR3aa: CASSPRGAHEQYF
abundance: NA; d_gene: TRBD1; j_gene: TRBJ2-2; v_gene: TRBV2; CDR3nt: TGTGCCGGGACAGGGGGCTATATCGGGGAGCTGTTTTTT; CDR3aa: CAGTGGYIGELFF
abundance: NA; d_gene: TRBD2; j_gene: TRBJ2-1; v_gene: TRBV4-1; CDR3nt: TGCGCCAGCAGCCACGGGGTGTTCGGGACTAGCGGGAGGGAGCAGTTCTTC; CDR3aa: CASSHGVFGTSGREQFF
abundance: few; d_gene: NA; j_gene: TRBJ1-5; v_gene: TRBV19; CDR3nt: TGTGCCAGTACCTACACAGGGCTAAATCAGCCCCAGCATTTT; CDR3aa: CASTYTGLNQPQHF
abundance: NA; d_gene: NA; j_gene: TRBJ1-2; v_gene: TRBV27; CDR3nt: TGTGCCAGCAGTTTGGTACAGGGAGCGCGGGGCTACACCTTC; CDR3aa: CASSLVQGARGYTF
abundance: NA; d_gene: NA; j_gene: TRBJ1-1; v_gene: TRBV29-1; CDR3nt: TGCAGCGTTGTACTACGACAGGCGAACACTGAAGCTTTCTTT; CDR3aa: CSVVLRQANTEAFF
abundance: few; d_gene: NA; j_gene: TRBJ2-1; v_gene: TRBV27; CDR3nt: TGTGCCAGCAGCGCTACCAGGGATAGCTCTTACAATGAGCAGTTCTTC; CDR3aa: CASSATRDSSYNEQFF
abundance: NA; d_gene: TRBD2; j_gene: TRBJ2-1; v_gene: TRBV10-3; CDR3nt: TGTGCCATCAGTTCTGGGACTAGCGGGAAGTATGAGCAGTTCTTC; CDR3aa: CAISSGTSGKYEQFF
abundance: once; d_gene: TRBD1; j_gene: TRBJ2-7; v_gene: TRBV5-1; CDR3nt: TGCGCCAGCAGCTTGGCCGGGGACAGGGGGGAGCAGTACTTC; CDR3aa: CASSLAGDRGEQYF
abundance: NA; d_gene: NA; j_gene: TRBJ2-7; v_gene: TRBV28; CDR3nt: TGTGCCAGCAGTCCAGGCGACCGGGACAAGGGTGTGCAGTACTTC; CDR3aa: CASSPGDRDKGVQYF
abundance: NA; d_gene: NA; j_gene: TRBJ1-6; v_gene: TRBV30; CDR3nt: TGTGCCTGGAGTGTACGTGGCAGAAATTCACCCCTCCACTTT; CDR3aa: CAWSVRGRNSPLHF
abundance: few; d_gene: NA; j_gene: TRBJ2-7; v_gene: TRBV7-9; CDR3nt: TGTGCCAGCAGCGCAGGCCGTTTTACCTACGAGCAGTACTTC; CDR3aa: CASSAGRFTYEQYF
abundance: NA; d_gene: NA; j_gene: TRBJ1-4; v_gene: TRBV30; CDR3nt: TGTGCCTGGAGTGTAGGAGGGCGCATGGCCGAAAAACTGTTTTTT; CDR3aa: CAWSVGGRMAEKLFF
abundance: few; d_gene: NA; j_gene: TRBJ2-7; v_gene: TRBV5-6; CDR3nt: TGTGCCAGCAGCTTGAGACAGACGTACGAGCAGTACTTC; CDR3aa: CASSLRQTYEQYF